The 32 T cell receptor beta chains listed next were all sequenced from one sample in a study of blood T cell repertoires in COVID-19. The assay was immunoSEQ multiplex PCR, and TCRdb's table has in-frame clones only and misses some. The data contain 300,000 or so clones, approximately 91% of them singletons. The sample was peripheral blood. Source of these receptors: a woman aged 25 to 45 with COVID-19, enrolled during active disease.

The CDR3 DNA sequence: TGTGCCAGCAGCCCTACCTTGACTACAAACTCCTACGAGCAGTACTTC. Translated, it gives CASSPTLTTNSYEQYF. The chain combines TRBV28 with TRBJ2-7, with D possibly being TRBD2 (5 bases). The CDR3 totals 16 residues. V was clipped by 6 bases and J by 0 bases, with 18 bases between them. CDR1 and CDR2 (germline): MDHEN, SYDVKM.

V usage is TRBV5-1 and J usage is TRBJ1-1; 8 nucleotides line up with TRBD1. CDR3 length: 13 amino acids. From germline, CDR1 is SGHRS and CDR2 YFSETQ. V trimming: 2 bases; J trimming: 6 bases; junction bases outside the gene matches: 3. CDR3 loop: CASSFKDRAEAFF. The DNA of the CDR3 is TGCGCCAGCAGCTTTAAGGACAGGGCTGAAGCTTTCTTT.

The chain has TRBV7-6 and TRBJ2-5; D ambiguous. Trimming left V 1 base short and J 3 bases short, with 15 bases between. The length of the CDR3 is 16 residues. Germline values: CDR1 SGHVS, CDR2 FNYEAQ. The CDR3 sequence: CASSLGTTNYKETQYF. The CDR3, as DNA: TGTGCCAGCAGCTTAGGTACGACCAACTACAAAGAGACCCAGTACTTC.

This clone was seen just once. The chain has TRBV9 and TRBJ2-4, with a tentative D call TRBD2 (5 bases). CDR3 length equals 15 residues. The germline CDR1 and CDR2 sequences are SGDLS and YYNGEE. Trimming took off 4 bases at V and 1 base at J, with 12 bases between the two ends. The CDR3 sequence: CASSLSSGAKNIQYF. Here the CDR3 DNA reads TGTGCCAGCAGCTTATCATCGGGGGCCAAAAACATTCAGTACTTC. The variable domain in full, with the rest retrieved from reference TRBV9 and TRBJ2-4, is DSGVTQTPKHLITATGQRVTLRCSPRSGDLSVYWYQQSLDQGLQFLIQYYNGEERAKGNILERFSAQQFPDLHSELNLSSLELGDSALYFCASSLSSGAKNIQYFGAGTRLSVL.

V and J are TRBV10-3 and TRBJ2-1; 12 nucleotides match TRBD2. After removal of 11 bases from V and 8 bases from J, the junction contained 7 bases not matched to a gene. The CDR3 loop spans 13 amino acids. Germline V gene sequence: CDR1 ENHRY, CDR2 SYGVKD. CDR3 coding DNA: TGTGCCTCCGAACTAGCGGGAGGATATGAGCAGTTCTTC. It translates to CASELAGGYEQFF.

The V and J genes are TRBV15 and TRBJ1-4; 7 bases are a match to TRBD1. The trim removed 1 base at V and 0 bases at J, leaving 2 bases unmatched. CDR1 is LNHNV and CDR2 is YYDKDF in the germline V gene (reference sequence). This CDR3 is built from 16 residues. This chain's CDR3 is CATSRATGATNEKLFF. The CDR3 DNA sequence: TGTGCCACCAGCAGAGCAACAGGGGCAACTAATGAAAAACTGTTTTTT.

There are a few counts of this clone. This sequence joins TRBV27 and TRBJ1-1; D gene ambiguous. The CDR3 consists of 14 residues. V lost 6 bases, J lost 5 bases, and 16 bases lay in between. Germline-derived CDR1 and CDR2 are MNHEY and SMNVEV (reference sequence). CDR3 nucleotides: TGTGCCAGCAGGACCCGGGGAAGAGAAACTGAAGCTTTCTTT. As protein: CASRTRGRETEAFF.

This clone occurred a few times. The chain joins TRBV5-1 to TRBJ1-1; no definite D call. Per the germline V gene, CDR1 is SGHRS and CDR2 is YFSETQ. This CDR3 has 13 amino acids. Trimming left V 2 bases short and J 1 base short, with 6 bases between. CDR3 sequence: CASSFGENTEAFF. CDR3 sequence (DNA): TGCGCCAGCAGCTTCGGGGAGAACACTGAAGCTTTCTTT.

The gene calls are TRBV18 and TRBJ1-1, with D unclear. The CDR3 runs to 13 residues. Trimming cost V 2 bases and J 4 bases, with 8 bases left between them. CDR1 is KGHSH and CDR2 is LQKENI in the germline V gene. CDR3 DNA sequence: TGTGCCAGCTCACCAAAGCTCCTCACTGAAGCTTTCTTT. This encodes CASSPKLLTEAFF.

This clone showed up just once. The rearrangement links TRBV6-5 to TRBJ2-7, with 8 bases identical to TRBD1. The CDR3 consists of 16 residues. With 4 bases clipped from V and 2 bases from J, the junction kept 10 bases outside the gene matches. CDR1 is MNHEY, CDR2 SVGAGI, per germline. The CDR3 DNA reads TGTGCCAGCAGTTGGACCCCGGACAGGGCGGCCTACGAGCAGTACTTC. Translating it yields CASSWTPDRAAYEQYF.

J is TRBJ2-3 and V is TRBV5-6; D is perhaps TRBD2 (5 bases). The V end was cut by 2 bases, the J end by 4 bases, with 23 bases between. There are 18 residues in the CDR3. Germline loops: CDR1 SGHDT, CDR2 YYEEEE. CDR3: CASSFLGGRSPAPDTQYF. CDR3 in DNA: TGTGCCAGCAGCTTTCTTGGAGGAAGGTCCCCGGCCCCAGATACGCAGTATTTT.

As for this clone: Other DNA sequences within the sample encode an identical CDR3. The V call is TRBV27, the J call TRBJ2-5; 10 bases align to TRBD2. The CDR3 totals 15 residues. The germline V gene encodes CDR1 MNHEY and CDR2 SMNVEV (reference sequence). V was clipped by 2 bases and J by 4 bases; unmatched bases: 4. The CDR3 sequence: CASSLDPSGRETQYF. DNA of the CDR3: TGTGCCAGCAGTTTAGATCCTAGCGGGAGAGAGACCCAGTACTTC.

The chain links TRBV19 to TRBJ1-5; D unresolved. V was trimmed by 1 base and J by 2 bases, leaving 9 bases between them. The germline gives CDR1 LNHDA, CDR2 SQIVND (reference sequence). The CDR3 is 15 residues long. CDR3 amino acids: CASSIGGARNQPQHF. The CDR3 DNA is TGTGCCAGTAGTATAGGTGGAGCCCGCAATCAGCCCCAGCATTTT. The full variable domain, its missing parts supplied by reference TRBV19 and TRBJ1-5, is DGGITQSPKYLFRKEGQNVTLSCEQNLNHDAMYWYRQDPGQGLRLIYYSQIVNDFQKGDIAEGYSVSREKKESFPLTVTSAQKNPTAFYLCASSIGGARNQPQHFGDGTRLSIL.

This sequence joins TRBV2 and TRBJ2-3; 8 bases line up with TRBD2. The CDR3 length is 13 residues. The germline gives CDR1 SNHLY, CDR2 FYNNEI. V dropped 6 bases and J dropped 7; count of bases not matched to a gene: 6. The CDR3 reads CASSPGLGYTQYF. The DNA for the CDR3 is TGTGCCAGCAGCCCGGGACTAGGATATACGCAGTATTTT.

V is TRBV6-5 and J is TRBJ1-1, with D uncertain. Germline V lookup: CDR1 MNHEY, CDR2 SVGAGI. Trimming took 4 bases from V and 10 from J, leaving 19 bases between them. This CDR3 contains 14 residues. The CDR3 protein is CASSSPREGSPAFF. The CDR3 DNA sequence: TGTGCCAGCAGTTCCCCTCGGGAGGGCTCCCCAGCTTTCTTT.

The chain uses TRBV28 and TRBJ1-1; 7 nucleotides align to TRBD1. Germline V gene lookup returns CDR1 MDHEN and CDR2 SYDVKM. V was pared by 6 bases and J by 6 bases, with 7 bases of the junction left unmatched. This CDR3 has 13 residues. The CDR3 DNA is TGTGCCAGCAGCCCGGACAGGATCTCTGAAGCTTTCTTT. This codes for CASSPDRISEAFF.

This chain joins TRBV12-3 or TRBV12-4 and TRBJ2-1, with 10 bases fitting TRBD1. CDR3 length: 13 amino acids. The ends lost 8 bases at V and 13 bases at J; junction bases unmatched: 11. The CDR3 reads CASAGTGASIQFF. CDR3 nucleotide sequence: TGTGCCAGCGCAGGGACAGGGGCATCTATCCAGTTCTTC.

This clone appeared once. The rearrangement uses TRBV6-5 and TRBJ2-3; D is ambiguous. Germline V lookup: CDR1 MNHEY, CDR2 SVGAGI. The CDR3 length is 13 residues. Trimming cost V 1 base and J 6 bases, with 8 bases left between them. The CDR3 DNA reads as TGTGCCAGCAGTTACTATTTCGCGGATACGCAGTATTTT. Encoded protein: CASSYYFADTQYF.

The V gene is TRBV6-6, the J gene TRBJ2-2; 7 bases are a match to TRBD1. With 0 bases clipped from V and 7 bases from J, the junction kept 5 bases outside the gene matches. Per germline, CDR1 MNHNY and CDR2 SVGAGI (reference sequence). CDR3 length: 15 amino acids. Written as DNA, the CDR3 is TGTGCCAGCAGTTACTCGTTAGGGGGCAACGGGGAGCTGTTTTTT. The encoded protein is CASSYSLGGNGELFF.

As regards this clone: The junction shows a germline mismatch at one end, possibly a read error. The V call is TRBV13, the J call TRBJ2-1, with a tentative D call TRBD2 (7 bases). Germline V CDR1 and CDR2: PRHDT, FYEKMQ (reference sequence). CDR3 length: 15 residues. The CDR3 DNA reads as TGTGCCAGCAGCTTAAGGGGGGGCTCCTACAATGGGCAGTTCTTC. Amino acid sequence: CASSLRGGSYNGQFF.

This chain connects TRBV20-1 to TRBJ2-7, with 7 bases identical to TRBD2. V dropped 3 bases and J dropped 2; count of bases not matched to a gene: 4. The germline CDR1 and CDR2 sequences are DFQATT and SNEGSKA (reference sequence). This CDR3 region has 13 residues. The CDR3 loop reads CSASLAATYEQYF. The CDR3 DNA follows: TGCAGTGCTAGTCTAGCGGCAACCTACGAGCAGTACTTC.

The genes are TRBV6-5 and TRBJ1-6; D remains ambiguous. V was trimmed by 5 bases and J by 6 bases, leaving 11 bases between them. Germline values: CDR1 MNHEY, CDR2 SVGAGI. The CDR3 runs 14 residues. In DNA, the CDR3 is TGTGCCAGCAGTCGCACAGCCGTTAATTCACCCCTCCACTTT. It yields the protein CASSRTAVNSPLHF.

This chain connects TRBV3-1 (or the pseudogene TRBV3-2) to TRBJ2-5, with a tentative D call TRBD2 (7 bases). Trimming stripped 0 bases from V and 7 bases from J, with 15 bases between. The CDR3 totals 15 residues. The germline gives CDR1 LGHDT, CDR2 YNNKEL (reference sequence). CDR3 in DNA: TGTGCCAGCAGCCAAGACCTAGGGGGGGTGGGGACCCAGTACTTC. Its translation is CASSQDLGGVGTQYF.

This rearrangement joins TRBV7-9 to TRBJ1-3; tentative D call: TRBD1 (5 bases). Trimming left V 1 base short and J 0 bases short, with 13 bases between. The CDR3 covers 17 residues. Germline CDR1 SEHNR, CDR2 FQNEAQ (reference sequence). CDR3 bases: TGTGCCAGCAGCTTAGGCCCCGGGGGACCCTCTGGAAACACCATATATTTT. As protein: CASSLGPGGPSGNTIYF.

This clone was counted between two and nine times. The chain couples TRBV25-1 to TRBJ1-5, with 9 bases matching TRBD1. Germline V lookup: CDR1 MGHDK, CDR2 SYGVNS. The ends lost 4 bases at V and 6 bases at J; junction bases unmatched: 4. The CDR3 loop spans 14 amino acids. The CDR3 DNA sequence: TGTGCCAGCAGTGGGACAGGGGCGAGTCAGCCCCAGCATTTT. Its translation: CASSGTGASQPQHF.

V usage is TRBV11-3 and J usage is TRBJ2-3; D perhaps matches TRBD2 (6 bases). CDR3 length equals 15 residues. Germline CDR1 and CDR2: SGHNT and YENEEA. The V gene lost 3 bases and the J gene lost 4 bases, with 14 bases spanning the gap. CDR3 residues: CASSLEGKESDTQYF. The CDR3 nucleotides read TGTGCCAGCAGCTTGGAGGGAAAGGAATCAGATACGCAGTATTTT.

The V and J genes are TRBV24-1 and TRBJ2-1; the match to TRBD2 covers 8 bases. Germline CDR1 reads KGHDR; CDR2 reads SFDVKD. V shed 5 bases, J shed 3 bases, and the junction held 2 bases outside the gene matches. The CDR3 loop spans 14 amino acids. In nucleotides, the CDR3 is TGTGCCACCAGTGGTAGCGGGGACTACAATGAGCAGTTCTTC. It codes for CATSGSGDYNEQFF.

This chain links TRBV5-1 with TRBJ2-7; TRBD2 matches 11 bases. CDR1 and CDR2 from the germline V gene are SGHRS and YFSETQ. The CDR3 runs 14 residues. J lost 5 bases, V lost 1 base, and 2 bases had no gene match. The CDR3 here is CASSLTSGSNEQYF. The CDR3 nucleotides read TGCGCCAGCAGCTTGACTAGCGGGAGCAACGAGCAGTACTTC.

In this sample, this clone turned up a few times. The gene calls are TRBV24-1 and TRBJ1-1; weak D call: TRBD1 (5 bases). Trimming removed 2 bases at V and 12 bases at J, with 15 bases between. From germline, CDR1 is KGHDR and CDR2 SFDVKD. This CDR3 is 13 amino acids long. The CDR3 is CATSDSRQSVTFF. For the CDR3, the DNA is TGTGCCACCAGTGATTCCCGACAGAGTGTGACTTTCTTT.

The chain is built from TRBV11-2 and TRBJ1-3; a possible D gene is TRBD1 (5 bases). The V end was cut by 0 bases, the J end by 4 bases, with 10 bases between. Germline V CDR1 and CDR2: SGHAT, FQNNGV. The CDR3 totals 15 residues. CDR3 sequence reads: CASSLERGSGNTIYF. CDR3 in DNA: TGTGCCAGCAGCTTAGAAAGGGGTTCAGGAAACACCATATATTTT.

The chain uses TRBV11-2 and TRBJ2-3; 13 bases fit TRBD2. This CDR3 is built from 18 residues. The trim removed 3 bases at V and 2 bases at J, leaving 8 bases unmatched. The germline V gene has CDR1 SGHAT and CDR2 FQNNGV. The CDR3 region is CASSFGLAGVTVTDTQYF. DNA of the CDR3: TGTGCCAGCAGCTTCGGACTAGCGGGAGTTACGGTCACAGATACGCAGTATTTT.

This chain uses TRBV5-1 with TRBJ2-2, with 9 nucleotides matching TRBD1. The CDR3 loop spans 15 amino acids. CDR1 and CDR2 from the germline V gene are SGHRS and YFSETQ. Trimming at V came to 3 bases and at J to 1 base, leaving 1 base not matched to a gene. Here the CDR3 DNA reads TGCGCCAGCAGCTGGACAGGGGAGAACACCGGGGAGCTGTTTTTT. Its protein is CASSWTGENTGELFF.